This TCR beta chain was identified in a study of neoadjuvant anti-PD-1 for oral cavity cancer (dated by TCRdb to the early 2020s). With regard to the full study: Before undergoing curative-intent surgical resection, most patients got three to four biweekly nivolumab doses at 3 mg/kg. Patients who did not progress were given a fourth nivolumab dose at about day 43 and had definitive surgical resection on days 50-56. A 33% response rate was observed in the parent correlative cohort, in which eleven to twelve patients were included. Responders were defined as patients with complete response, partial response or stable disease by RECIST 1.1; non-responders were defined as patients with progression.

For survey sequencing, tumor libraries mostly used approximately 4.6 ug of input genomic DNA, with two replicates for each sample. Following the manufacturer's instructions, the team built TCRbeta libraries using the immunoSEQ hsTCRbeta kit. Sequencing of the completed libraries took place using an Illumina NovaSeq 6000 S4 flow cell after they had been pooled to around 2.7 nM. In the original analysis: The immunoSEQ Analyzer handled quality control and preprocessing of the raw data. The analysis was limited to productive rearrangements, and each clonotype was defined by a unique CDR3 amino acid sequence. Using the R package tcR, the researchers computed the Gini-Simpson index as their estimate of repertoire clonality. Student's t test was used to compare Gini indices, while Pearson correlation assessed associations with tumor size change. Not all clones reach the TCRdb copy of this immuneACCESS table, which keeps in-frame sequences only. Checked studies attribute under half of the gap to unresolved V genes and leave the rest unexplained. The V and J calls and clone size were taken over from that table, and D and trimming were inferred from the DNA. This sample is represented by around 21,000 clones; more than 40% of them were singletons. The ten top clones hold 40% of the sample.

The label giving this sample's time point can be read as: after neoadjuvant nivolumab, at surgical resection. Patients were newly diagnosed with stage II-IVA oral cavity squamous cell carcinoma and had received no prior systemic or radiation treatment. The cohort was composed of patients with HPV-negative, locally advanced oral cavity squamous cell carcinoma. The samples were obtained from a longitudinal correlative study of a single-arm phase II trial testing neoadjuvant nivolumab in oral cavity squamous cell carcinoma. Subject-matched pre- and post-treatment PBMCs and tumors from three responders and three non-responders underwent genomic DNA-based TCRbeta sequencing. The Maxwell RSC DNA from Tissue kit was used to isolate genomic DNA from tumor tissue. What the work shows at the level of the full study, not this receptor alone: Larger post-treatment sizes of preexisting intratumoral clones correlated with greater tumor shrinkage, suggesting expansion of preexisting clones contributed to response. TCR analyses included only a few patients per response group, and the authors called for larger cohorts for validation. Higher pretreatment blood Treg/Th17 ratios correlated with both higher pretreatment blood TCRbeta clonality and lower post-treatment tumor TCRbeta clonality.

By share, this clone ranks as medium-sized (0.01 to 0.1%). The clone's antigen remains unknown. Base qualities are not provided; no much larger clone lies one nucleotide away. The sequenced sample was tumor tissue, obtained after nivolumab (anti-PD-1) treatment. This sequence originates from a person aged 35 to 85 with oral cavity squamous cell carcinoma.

The DNA sequence reads TGTGCCAGCAGTTTAGGCAGCGTATGGGACAATGAGCAGTTCTTC. Its amino acids are CASSLGSVWDNEQFF. The chain employs TRBV27 and TRBJ2-1, with the D gene not confidently named. From cysteine to phenylalanine, the CDR3 is 15 amino acids long. The entry retains the CDR3 DNA only, 45 bases that are in frame from base 1. The germline ends are 13 bases apart after V is trimmed by 2 bases and J by 5 bases. CDR1 is given as MNHEY and CDR2 as SMNVEV, both from the germline V gene (reference sequence).